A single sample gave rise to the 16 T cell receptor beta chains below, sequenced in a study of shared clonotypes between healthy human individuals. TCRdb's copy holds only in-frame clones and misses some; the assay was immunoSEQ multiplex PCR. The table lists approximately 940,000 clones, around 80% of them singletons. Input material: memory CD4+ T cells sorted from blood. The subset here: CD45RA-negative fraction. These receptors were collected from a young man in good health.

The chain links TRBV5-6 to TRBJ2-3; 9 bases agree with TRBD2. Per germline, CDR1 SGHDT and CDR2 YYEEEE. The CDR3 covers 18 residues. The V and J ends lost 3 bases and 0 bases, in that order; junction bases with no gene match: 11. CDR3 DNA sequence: TGTGCCAGCAGCTCGACTAGCGGCACCTTTCCTAGCACAGATACGCAGTATTTT. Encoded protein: CASSSTSGTFPSTDTQYF.

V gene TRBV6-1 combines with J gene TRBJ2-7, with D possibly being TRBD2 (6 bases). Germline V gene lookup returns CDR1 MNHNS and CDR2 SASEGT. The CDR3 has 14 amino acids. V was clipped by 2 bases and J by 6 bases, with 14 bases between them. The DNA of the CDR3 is TGTGCCAGCAGTGAACGACGGGACTCGGGCGAGCAGTACTTC. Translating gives CASSERRDSGEQYF.

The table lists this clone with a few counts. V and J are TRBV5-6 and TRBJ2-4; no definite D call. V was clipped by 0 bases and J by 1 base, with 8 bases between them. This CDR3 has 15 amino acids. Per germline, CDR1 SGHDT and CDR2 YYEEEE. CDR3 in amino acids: CASSLGVVAKNIQYF. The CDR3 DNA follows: TGTGCCAGCAGCTTGGGGGTTGTCGCCAAAAACATTCAGTACTTC. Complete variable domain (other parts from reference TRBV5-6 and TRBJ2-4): DAGVTQSPTHLIKTRGQQVTLRCSPKSGHDTVSWYQQALGQGPQFIFQYYEEEERQRGNFPDRFSGHQFPNYSSELNVNALLLGDSALYLCASSLGVVAKNIQYFGAGTRLSVL.

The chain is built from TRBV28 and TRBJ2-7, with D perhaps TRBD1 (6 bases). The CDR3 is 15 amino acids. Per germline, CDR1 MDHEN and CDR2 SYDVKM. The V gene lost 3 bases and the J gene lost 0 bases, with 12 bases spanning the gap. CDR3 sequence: CASSLTGHSSYEQYF. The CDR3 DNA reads TGTGCCAGCAGTTTGACAGGCCACAGCTCCTACGAGCAGTACTTC.

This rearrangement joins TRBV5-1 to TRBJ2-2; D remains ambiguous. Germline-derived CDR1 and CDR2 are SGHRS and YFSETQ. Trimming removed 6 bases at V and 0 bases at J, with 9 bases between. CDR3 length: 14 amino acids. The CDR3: CASIESTNTGELFF. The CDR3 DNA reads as TGCGCCAGCATCGAATCCACGAACACCGGGGAGCTGTTTTTT.

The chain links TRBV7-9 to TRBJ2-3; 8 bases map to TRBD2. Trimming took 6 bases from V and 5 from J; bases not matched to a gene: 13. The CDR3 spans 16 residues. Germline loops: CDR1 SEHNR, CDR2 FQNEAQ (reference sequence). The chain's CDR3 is CASRALGSGERDTQYF. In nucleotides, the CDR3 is TGTGCCAGCAGGGCGCTGGGTAGCGGGGAAAGAGATACGCAGTATTTT. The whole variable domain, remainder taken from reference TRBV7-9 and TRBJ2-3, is DTGVSQNPRHKITKRGQNVTFRCDPISEHNRLYWYRQTLGQGPEFLTYFQNEAQLEKSRLLSDRFSAERPKGSFSTLEIQRTEQGDSAMYLCASRALGSGERDTQYFGPGTRLTVL.

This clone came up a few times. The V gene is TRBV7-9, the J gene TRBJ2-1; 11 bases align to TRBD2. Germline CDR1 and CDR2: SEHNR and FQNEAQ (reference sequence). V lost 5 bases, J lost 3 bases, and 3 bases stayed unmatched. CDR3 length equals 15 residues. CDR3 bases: TGTGCCAGCAGCCAGGGACTAGCGGTCTACAATGAGCAGTTCTTC. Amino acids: CASSQGLAVYNEQFF.

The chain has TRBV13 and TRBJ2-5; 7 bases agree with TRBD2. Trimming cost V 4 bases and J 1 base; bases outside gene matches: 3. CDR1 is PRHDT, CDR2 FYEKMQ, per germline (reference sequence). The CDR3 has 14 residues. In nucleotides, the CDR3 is TGTGCCAGCAGCTCCTCTAGCGGCCAAGAGACCCAGTACTTC. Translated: CASSSSSGQETQYF.

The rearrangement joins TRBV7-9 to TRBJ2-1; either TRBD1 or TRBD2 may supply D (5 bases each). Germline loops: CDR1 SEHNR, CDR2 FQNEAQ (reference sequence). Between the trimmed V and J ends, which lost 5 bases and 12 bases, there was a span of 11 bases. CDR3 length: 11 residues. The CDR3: CASSTGTGQFF. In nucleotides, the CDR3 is TGTGCCAGCAGCACCGGGACGGGGCAGTTCTTC.

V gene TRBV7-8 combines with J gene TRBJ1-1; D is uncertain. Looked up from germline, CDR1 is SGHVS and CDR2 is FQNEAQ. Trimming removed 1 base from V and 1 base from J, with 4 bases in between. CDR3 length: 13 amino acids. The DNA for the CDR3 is TGTGCCAGCAGCTTAGAGAGGAACACTGAAGCTTTCTTT. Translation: CASSLERNTEAFF.

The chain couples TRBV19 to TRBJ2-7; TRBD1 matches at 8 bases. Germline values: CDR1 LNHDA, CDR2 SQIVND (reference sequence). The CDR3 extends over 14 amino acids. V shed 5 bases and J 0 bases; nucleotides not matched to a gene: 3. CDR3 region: CASSDDRGSYEQYF. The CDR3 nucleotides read TGTGCCAGTAGTGACGACAGGGGCTCCTACGAGCAGTACTTC.

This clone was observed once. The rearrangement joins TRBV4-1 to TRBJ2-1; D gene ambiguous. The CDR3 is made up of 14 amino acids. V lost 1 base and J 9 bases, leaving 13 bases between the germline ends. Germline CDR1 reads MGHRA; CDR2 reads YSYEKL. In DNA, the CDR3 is TGCGCCAGCAGCCAAGCGCCCAGGATGGTTGAGCAGTTCTTC. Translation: CASSQAPRMVEQFF.

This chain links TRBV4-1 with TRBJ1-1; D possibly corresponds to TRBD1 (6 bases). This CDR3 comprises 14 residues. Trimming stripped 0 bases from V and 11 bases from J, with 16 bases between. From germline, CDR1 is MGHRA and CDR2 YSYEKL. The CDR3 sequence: CASSQDAGVKVAFF. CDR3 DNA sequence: TGCGCCAGCAGCCAAGACGCAGGGGTCAAGGTGGCTTTCTTT.

In nucleotides, the CDR3 is TGTGCCATCAGTGCGGCGGACGAATTGGGCAATCAGCCCCAGCATTTT. This encodes CAISAADELGNQPQHF. The J gene is TRBJ1-5, the V gene TRBV10-3; unclear D gene. V dropped 4 bases and J dropped 2 bases, with 15 bases sitting between them. The CDR3 totals 16 residues. CDR1 and CDR2 (germline): ENHRY, SYGVKD.

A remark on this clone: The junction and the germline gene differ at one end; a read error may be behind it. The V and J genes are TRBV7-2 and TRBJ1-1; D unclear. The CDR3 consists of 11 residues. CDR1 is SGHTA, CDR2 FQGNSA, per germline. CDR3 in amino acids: CASSRDWVLGF. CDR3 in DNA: TGTGCCAGCAGCAGAGACTGGGTACTCGGGTTT. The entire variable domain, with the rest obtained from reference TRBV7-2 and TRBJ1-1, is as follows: GAGVSQSPSNKVTEKGKDVELRCDPISGHTALYWYRQSLGQGLEFLIYFQGNSAPDKSGLPSDRFSAERTGGSVSTLTIQRTQQEDSAVYLCASSRDWVLGFGQGTRLTVV.

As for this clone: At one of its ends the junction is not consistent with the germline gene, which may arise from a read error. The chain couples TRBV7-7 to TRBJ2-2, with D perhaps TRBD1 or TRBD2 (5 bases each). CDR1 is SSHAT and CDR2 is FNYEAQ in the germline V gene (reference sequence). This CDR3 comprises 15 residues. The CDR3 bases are TGTGCTAGCAGTTCGGGGACGGCGAACACCGGGGAGCTGTTTTTT. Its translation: CASSSGTANTGELFF.